The clone carrying this TCR beta chain was observed a handful of times. Its cognate antigen is unknown. This sample stems from a study of response to subunit inactivated influenza vaccine. The CDR3 has 15 amino acids. The germline gives CDR1 MGHRA, CDR2 YSYEKL. The V gene lost 0 bases and the J gene lost 6 bases, with 11 bases spanning the gap. One entry per CDR3 protein, called by TCRdb with MiXCR from the RT-PCR reads. The data show hundreds of thousands of distinct CDR3 sequences, 15% to 20% seen once. Study-wide findings and caveats: Authors suggested few new T cells are recruited by each seasonal influenza vaccination.

This TCR was sampled from a man aged 45-65 years who received an inactivated influenza vaccine. V is TRBV4-1 and J is TRBJ2-2; D is ambiguous. The source was PBMCs from blood, collected 4 to 6 days after vaccination. CDR3 sequence (DNA): TGCGCCAGCAGCCAAGAGGGATCCCCCCCCGGGGAGCTGTTTTTT. Amino acids: CASSQEGSPPGELFF.